These T cell receptor beta chains were read from a single sample in a study of identical twins. From the 5' RACE reads, TCRdb called clonotypes with MiXCR, one entry per CDR3 protein. Here the sample spans over 600,000 distinct CDR3 sequences, approximately 22% being singletons. The same specimen was also included in a second study, on T cells expressing NK-cell markers.

Sample: PBMCs. These receptors were collected from a young woman in good health. CDR3s include the opening cysteine and the closing phenylalanine or tryptophan. The order of the fields is clone size, D gene, J gene, V gene, CDR3 protein, CDR3 DNA. A D gene is named only where the DNA matches it firmly. Size is omitted from some rows. Given values are once, few, many or a class for expanded clones.

>many|NA|TRBJ2-1|TRBV6-2/TRBV6-3
CASGLPYNEQFF
TGTGCCAGCGGGCTACCCTACAATGAGCAGTTCTTC
>many|NA|TRBJ2-2|TRBV20-1
CSASRPQGGTLFF
TGCAGTGCTAGTCGACCCCAGGGCGGTACACTGTTTTTT
>many|NA|TRBJ2-7|TRBV12-3/TRBV12-4
CASSPRDLSYEQYF
TGTGCCAGCAGCCCCCGGGACCTCTCCTACGAGCAGTACTTC
>few|TRBD1|TRBJ1-1|TRBV11-2
CASSLDLGQGGGRNTEAFF
TGTGCCAGCAGCTTAGATTTGGGACAGGGAGGTGGACGGAACACTGAAGCTTTCTTT
>NA|NA|TRBJ2-5|TRBV20-1
CSARGREETQYF
TGCAGTGCCCGGGGGCGAGAGGAGACCCAGTACTTC
>few|NA|TRBJ2-1|TRBV20-1
CSARDRQYLFYNEQFF
TGCAGTGCTAGAGATCGACAGTATCTCTTCTACAATGAGCAGTTCTTC
>NA|TRBD2|TRBJ2-1|TRBV7-9
CACSPRSGREYNEQFF
TGTGCCTGCAGCCCCCGGAGCGGGAGGGAGTACAATGAGCAGTTCTTC
>few|NA|TRBJ2-7|TRBV29-1
CSVSGGGYEQYF
TGCAGCGTTTCTGGAGGGGGCTACGAGCAGTACTTC
>many|NA|TRBJ1-2|TRBV5-1
CASSLVGNGYTF
TGCGCCAGCAGCTTGGTCGGGAATGGCTACACCTTC
>NA|TRBD1|TRBJ2-1|TRBV10-2
CASSESRDRGEQFF
TGCGCCAGCAGTGAGTCGAGGGACAGAGGAGAGCAGTTCTTC
>NA|TRBD2|TRBJ2-7|TRBV18
CASSFRTSGSTYEQYF
TGTGCCAGCTCATTCAGGACTAGCGGGAGTACCTACGAGCAGTACTTC
>once|TRBD2|TRBJ2-1|TRBV7-9
CASSLRRRGAGEQFF
TGTGCCAGCAGTTTACGCCGGCGGGGGGCGGGTGAGCAGTTCTTC
>NA|TRBD1|TRBJ2-3|TRBV20-1
CSASGDSDTQYF
TGCAGTGCTAGCGGGGACAGTGATACGCAGTATTTT
>many|TRBD2|TRBJ2-3|TRBV20-1
CSARPASGNPDTQYF
TGCAGTGCTAGACCCGCTAGCGGGAACCCCGATACGCAGTATTTT
>NA|NA|TRBJ1-3|TRBV7-6
CASSLAEGAVFSGNTIYF
TGTGCCAGCAGCTTAGCCGAGGGTGCGGTATTCTCTGGAAACACCATATATTTT
>few|TRBD2|TRBJ2-5|TRBV15
CATSRDRSGSETQYF
TGTGCCACCAGCAGAGATCGGAGCGGGAGCGAGACCCAGTACTTC
>many|TRBD2|TRBJ2-3|TRBV7-9
CASLAGVTDTQYF
TGTGCCAGCTTAGCGGGGGTCACAGATACGCAGTATTTT
>many|NA|TRBJ1-2|TRBV9
CASSTNYGYTF
TGTGCCAGCAGCACGAACTATGGCTACACCTTC
>NA|TRBD2|TRBJ2-1|TRBV2
CASSPIAGRRYNEQFF
TGTGCCAGCAGCCCTATAGCGGGACGCCGCTACAATGAGCAGTTCTTC
>few|NA|TRBJ1-1|TRBV5-1
CASSLDAGVTEAFF
TGCGCCAGCAGCTTGGACGCGGGCGTGACTGAAGCTTTCTTT
>many|TRBD1|TRBJ1-1|TRBV5-1
CASSGTGAGNTEAFF
TGCGCCAGCAGCGGGACAGGGGCCGGCAACACTGAAGCTTTCTTT
>many|NA|TRBJ1-6|TRBV10-3
CAISGWGENSPLHF
TGTGCCATCAGTGGGTGGGGCGAAAATTCACCCCTCCACTTT
>many|NA|TRBJ1-2|TRBV12-3/TRBV12-4
CASSPGYGYTF
TGTGCCAGCAGTCCGGGGTATGGCTACACCTTC
>NA|TRBD2|TRBJ2-5|TRBV2
CANQASSGRPRETQYF
TGTGCCAACCAAGCCTCCAGCGGGAGGCCCCGGGAGACCCAGTACTTC
>few|NA|TRBJ1-1|TRBV19
CASSIFRGTEAFF
TGTGCCAGTAGTATTTTTCGGGGCACTGAAGCTTTCTTT
>few|NA|TRBJ1-4|TRBV20-1
CSAPGYDEKLFF
TGCAGTGCTCCAGGGTATGATGAAAAACTGTTTTTT
>NA|TRBD2|TRBJ2-5|TRBV20-1
CSAILAGGPRETQYF
TGCAGTGCTATTCTAGCGGGAGGGCCTCGGGAGACCCAGTACTTC
>few|NA|TRBJ1-5|TRBV2
CASSKDSDYSNQPQHF
TGTGCCAGCAGTAAGGACAGCGATTATAGCAATCAGCCCCAGCATTTT
>NA|NA|TRBJ2-3|TRBV12-3/TRBV12-4
CASRHLRITDTQYF
TGTGCCAGCAGGCACCTACGGATCACAGATACGCAGTATTTT
>few|NA|TRBJ2-6|TRBV12-3/TRBV12-4
CASSPIRGTSGANVLTF
TGTGCCAGCAGCCCCATAAGAGGGACCTCTGGGGCCAACGTCCTGACTTTC
>NA|NA|TRBJ2-1|TRBV4-3
CASSQAGPHNEQFF
TGCGCCAGCAGCCAAGCTGGACCACACAATGAGCAGTTCTTC
>many|NA|TRBJ2-3|TRBV5-1
CASSLEGDTQYF
TGCGCCAGCAGCTTGGAGGGTGATACGCAGTATTTT
>NA|NA|TRBJ2-5|TRBV6-1
CASSGPARGETQYF
TGTGCCAGCAGTGGGCCCGCGAGGGGAGAGACCCAGTACTTC
>NA|NA|TRBJ2-1|TRBV3-1
CASSDGGANEQFF
TGTGCCAGCAGCGACGGTGGGGCCAATGAGCAGTTCTTC
>NA|TRBD1|TRBJ2-7|TRBV12-3/TRBV12-4
CASSKPTTGGEQYF
TGTGCCAGCAGTAAGCCTACGACAGGGGGCGAGCAGTACTTC
>few|TRBD1|TRBJ2-7|TRBV25-1
CATTLKGAEQYF
TGTGCCACCACTCTAAAGGGGGCCGAGCAGTACTTC
>many|TRBD1|TRBJ2-7|TRBV20-1
CSARWGDRLSEQYF
TGCAGTGCTAGATGGGGGGACAGGCTAAGCGAGCAGTACTTC
>few|NA|TRBJ2-7|TRBV10-3
CAISESAGQHYEQYF
TGTGCCATCAGTGAGTCAGCGGGACAGCACTACGAGCAGTACTTC